A selection of T cell receptor beta chains follows, all from one sample in a study of blood T cell repertoires in COVID-19. Sequenced by immunoSEQ multiplex PCR; TCRdb stores in-frame clones only, minus some. In the table there are about 300,000 clones, around 90% of which are singletons. The sample consisted of peripheral blood. The receptor source for this set is a young man with active or convalescent COVID-19. The CDR3 runs from the conserved cysteine through the conserved F or W. D genes are given only for firm matches. For some rows the clone size is stated as once, few or many, or as a class when expanded; others skip it.

V	J	size	D	DNA	CDR3
TRBV11-2	TRBJ2-5	-	-	TGTGCCAGCAGCTTACTGGAGACCCAGTACTTC	CASSLLETQYF
TRBV27	TRBJ2-3	-	-	TGTGCCAGCAGTTCGCGGGCTAGCACAGATACGCAGTATTTT	CASSSRASTDTQYF
TRBV6-4	TRBJ2-3	-	TRBD2	TGTGCCAGCAGGGTGAAACCACCTAGCGGGCGCCCCCCAGATACGCAGTATTTT	CASRVKPPSGRPPDTQYF
TRBV5-8	TRBJ2-1	-	-	TGTGCCAGCAGCTTGTCGGTCTACAATGAGCAGTTCTTC	CASSLSVYNEQFF
TRBV18	TRBJ2-1	-	TRBD1	TGTGCCAGCTCACGGGGACAGGGAGGCTACAATGAGCAGTTCTTC	CASSRGQGGYNEQFF
TRBV19	TRBJ1-6	-	-	TGTGCCAGTAGTATAGGAGGGTTCAATTCACCCCTCCACTTT	CASSIGGFNSPLHF
TRBV14	TRBJ1-1	once	-	TGTGCCAGCAGCCTGTACCTAGGAGGCATGAACACTGAAGCTTTCTTT	CASSLYLGGMNTEAFF
TRBV6-5	TRBJ1-4	-	-	TGTGCCAGCAGTTACACCTGGCAGGTGGCGCGTGAAAAACTGTTTTTT	CASSYTWQVAREKLFF
TRBV19	TRBJ1-6	once	-	TGTGCCAGTAGTAGAGGGGAGGCCTCACCCCTCCACTTT	CASSRGEASPLHF
TRBV6-2/TRBV6-3	TRBJ2-4	-	-	TGTGCCAGCAGTTACGAACAATCCGGGACTCTCGTAAACATTCAGTACTTC	CASSYEQSGTLVNIQYF
TRBV28	TRBJ2-1	-	-	TGTGCCTGCGCGGAATTTGTCAATGAGCAGTTCTTC	CACAEFVNEQFF
TRBV7-2	TRBJ2-1	-	TRBD2	TGTGCCAGCAGCTTGCTGGGACTAGCGTCGTCCTACAATGAGCAGTTCTTC	CASSLLGLASSYNEQFF
TRBV9	TRBJ2-1	-	TRBD2	TGTGCCAGCAGCGTAGATTGGCGGGAGGGCCGGGGTAATGAGCAGTTCTTC	CASSVDWREGRGNEQFF
TRBV5-4	TRBJ2-5	-	-	TGTGCCAGCAGCGCAAGGACGGGACAAGAGACCCAGTACTTC	CASSARTGQETQYF
TRBV2	TRBJ1-5	few	-	TGTGCCAGCAGTTACAGAACTAGCAATCAGCCCCAGCATTTT	CASSYRTSNQPQHF
TRBV29-1	TRBJ1-1	-	-	TGCAGCGTTGCCCGGACAGATGGCACTGAAGCTTTCTTT	CSVARTDGTEAFF
TRBV15	TRBJ2-1	-	-	TGTGCCACCAGCAGGAGGCGAGATGAGCAGTTCTTC	CATSRRRDEQFF
TRBV21-1	TRBJ1-1	-	-	TGTGCCAGCAGCCTATTGACAGGGATTGACACTGAAGCTTTCTTT	CASSLLTGIDTEAFF
TRBV11-3	TRBJ2-1	-	TRBD2	TGTGCCAGCAGCCAGGGGTCACTAGCGGGATACAATGAGCAGTTCTTC	CASSQGSLAGYNEQFF
TRBV5-4	TRBJ1-2	-	TRBD1	TGTGCCAGCAGCTCGCCGGAACCTACAGGGGACTCCGGCTATGGCTACACCTTC	CASSSPEPTGDSGYGYTF
TRBV6-5	TRBJ2-2	-	-	TGTGCCAGCAGTTACCGCATACAGAGTAACACCGGGGAGCTGTTTTTT	CASSYRIQSNTGELFF
TRBV5-1	TRBJ2-1	-	-	TGCGCCAGCCGGGAAAACCGGGGTGAGCAGTTCTTC	CASRENRGEQFF
TRBV7-9	TRBJ1-2	-	TRBD1	TGTGCCAGCAGCTTAGTGGGACAGACCTATGGCTACACCTTC	CASSLVGQTYGYTF
TRBV27	TRBJ2-1	-	TRBD2	TGTGCCAGCAGTCCCCAGGGGAGCGGGAGCTCCTACAATGAGCAGTTCTTC	CASSPQGSGSSYNEQFF
TRBV19	TRBJ1-2	once	-	TGTGCCAGTAGTAGCCCATTGGTCGGCTATGGCTACACCTTC	CASSSPLVGYGYTF
TRBV27	TRBJ2-3	-	TRBD2	TGTGCCAGCCGTATCCTAGCGGGTCGCACAGATACGCAGTATTTT	CASRILAGRTDTQYF
TRBV10-3	TRBJ2-7	medium-sized	-	TGTGCCATCAGTGAGTCTGAGGCTGGGTTTAACGAGCAGTACTTC	CAISESEAGFNEQYF
TRBV3-1/TRBV3-2	TRBJ2-7	-	TRBD1	TGTGCCAGCAGCCTATCGACAGGGGCCCTGAGCTCCTACGAGCAGTACTTC	CASSLSTGALSSYEQYF
TRBV6-5	TRBJ2-2	-	TRBD1	TGTGCCAGCAAGACAGGGGGGAACACCGGGGAGCTGTTTTTT	CASKTGGNTGELFF